Shown below are 26 T cell receptor beta chains from a single sample sequenced in a study of blood T cell repertoires in COVID-19. The assay was immunoSEQ multiplex PCR, and TCRdb's table has in-frame clones only and misses some. The top ten clones hold approximately 14% of a sample with roughly 72,000 clones, roughly 82% of them seen once. Sequencing input: peripheral blood. Receptor source: an elderly woman with acute or convalescent COVID-19.

This chain links TRBV5-1 with TRBJ1-1; TRBD1 matches at 8 bases. CDR1 and CDR2 (germline): SGHRS, YFSETQ. This CDR3 has 16 residues. V trimming: 4 bases; J trimming: 6 bases; junction bases outside the gene matches: 14. Written as DNA, the CDR3 is TGCGCCAGCAGCAGGAGACAGGGGCTCCAAGTATCTGAAGCTTTCTTT. The encoded protein is CASSRRQGLQVSEAFF.

The V and J genes are TRBV19 and TRBJ2-7; D possibly corresponds to TRBD1 (5 bases). In germline, CDR1 is LNHDA, CDR2 SQIVND (reference sequence). Trimming cost V 6 bases and J 0 bases, with 18 bases left between them. The CDR3 is 16 amino acids. The CDR3 spells CASSTRWQGPSYEQYF. The CDR3 DNA is TGTGCCAGTAGCACCCGTTGGCAGGGCCCCTCCTACGAGCAGTACTTC.

The V and J genes are TRBV25-1 and TRBJ1-2, with D unresolved. V was trimmed by 6 bases and J by 5 bases, leaving 13 bases between them. Germline CDR1 and CDR2: MGHDK and SYGVNS. The CDR3 consists of 13 residues. The DNA of the CDR3 is TGTGCCAGCAGACATACGGGTTGGTATGGCTACACCTTC. Translated, it gives CASRHTGWYGYTF.

V and J are TRBV10-3 and TRBJ2-7, with D tentatively TRBD1 (6 bases). CDR3 length: 13 residues. The germline gives CDR1 ENHRY, CDR2 SYGVKD. Trimming removed 6 bases at V and 5 bases at J, with 14 bases between. The CDR3 sequence: CAIRPGTPDEQYF. The CDR3 DNA reads TGTGCCATCAGACCCGGGACACCGGACGAGCAGTACTTC.

This chain links TRBV6-6 with TRBJ2-7, with 9 bases identical to TRBD1. Trimming cost V 7 bases and J 5 bases; bases outside gene matches: 6. The germline gives CDR1 MNHNY, CDR2 SVGAGI (reference sequence). The CDR3 is made up of 13 amino acids. In DNA form, the CDR3 reads TGTGCCAGCACTATGGGACAGGGTGACGAGCAGTACTTC. This gives the protein CASTMGQGDEQYF.

The chain employs TRBV5-1 and TRBJ1-1; a possible D gene is TRBD1 (6 bases). The V gene's germline CDR1 is SGHRS and CDR2 YFSETQ. CDR3 length: 14 amino acids. Trimming took off 2 bases at V and 1 base at J, with 9 bases between the two ends. CDR3 loop: CASSFAGENTEAFF. In nucleotides, the CDR3 is TGCGCCAGCAGCTTCGCAGGGGAGAACACTGAAGCTTTCTTT.

The chain employs TRBV2 and TRBJ1-5, with D hard to call. The germline gives CDR1 SNHLY, CDR2 FYNNEI. CDR3 length equals 13 residues. With 6 bases removed from V and 0 bases from J, the gap between germline ends came to 6 bases. In DNA form, the CDR3 reads TGTGCCAGCAGCTTATATAGCAATCAGCCCCAGCATTTT. It encodes CASSLYSNQPQHF.

The chain recombines TRBV19 with TRBJ2-7; D remains ambiguous. CDR1 is LNHDA and CDR2 is SQIVND in the germline V gene (reference sequence). There are 13 residues in the CDR3. Deletions cut 6 bases from V and 2 bases from J, with 11 bases between. The CDR3: CASSRLITYEQYF. CDR3 nucleotides: TGTGCCAGTAGCCGACTTATAACCTACGAGCAGTACTTC. The whole variable domain, filled in from reference TRBV19 and TRBJ2-7, reads DGGITQSPKYLFRKEGQNVTLSCEQNLNHDAMYWYRQDPGQGLRLIYYSQIVNDFQKGDIAEGYSVSREKKESFPLTVTSAQKNPTAFYLCASSRLITYEQYFGPGTRLTVT.

This sequence joins TRBV7-9 and TRBJ2-3; possible D gene TRBD1, 7 bases. Deletions cut 6 bases from V and 7 bases from J, with 17 bases between. The CDR3 loop spans 14 amino acids. Germline CDR1 and CDR2: SEHNR and FQNEAQ (reference sequence). CDR3 loop: CASSRSQGGHTQYF. CDR3 DNA: TGTGCCAGCAGTCGATCGCAGGGGGGCCATACGCAGTATTTT.

J is TRBJ2-5 and V is TRBV7-7; 8 nucleotides match TRBD2. Germline values: CDR1 SSHAT, CDR2 FNYEAQ (reference sequence). There are 14 residues in the CDR3. J lost 4 bases, V lost 1 base, and 2 bases had no gene match. CDR3 in DNA: TGTGCCAGCAGCTTAGGGCTAGCGGGAGAGACCCAGTACTTC. Protein: CASSLGLAGETQYF.

This clone was counted between two and nine times. The chain is built from TRBV4-3 and TRBJ1-6; the D is unclear. V lost 0 bases and J 6 bases, leaving 9 bases between the germline ends. Per the germline V gene, CDR1 is LGHNA and CDR2 is YSLEER. The CDR3 spans 15 residues. The CDR3 coding sequence is TGCGCCAGCAGCCAAGAAAGCCGGTTTAATTCACCCCTCCACTTT. This encodes CASSQESRFNSPLHF.

The J gene is TRBJ2-7, the V gene TRBV19; TRBD1 agrees at 8 bases. The ends lost 6 bases at V and 8 bases at J; junction bases unmatched: 15. Germline-derived CDR1 and CDR2 are LNHDA and SQIVND (reference sequence). CDR3 length equals 15 residues. This CDR3 is CASSSRTGTGFKQYF. CDR3 coding DNA: TGTGCCAGTAGCTCCCGGACAGGGACAGGTTTTAAGCAGTACTTC.

This chain links TRBV6-5 with TRBJ1-1, with D perhaps TRBD1 (5 bases). Germline V lookup: CDR1 MNHEY, CDR2 SVGAGI. The CDR3 runs 14 residues. The V end lost 7 bases, the J end lost 4 bases, and 16 bases lay between the germline ends. CDR3 sequence reads: CASTHIGGATEAFF. In DNA form, the CDR3 reads TGTGCCAGCACCCACATCGGGGGAGCCACTGAAGCTTTCTTT.

This chain connects TRBV5-1 to TRBJ2-3; D unclear. CDR1 is SGHRS, CDR2 YFSETQ, per germline. Trimming took off 1 base at V and 6 bases at J, with 6 bases between the two ends. This CDR3 contains 12 residues. This CDR3 is CASSLPGDTQYF. The CDR3 DNA reads TGCGCCAGCAGCTTGCCCGGGGATACGCAGTATTTT.

The chain uses TRBV5-6 and TRBJ2-1; a possible D gene is TRBD2 (6 bases). Germline CDR1 SGHDT, CDR2 YYEEEE. The V and J ends lost 4 bases and 8 bases respectively, with 22 bases between them. The CDR3 is made up of 16 amino acids. The CDR3 region has the DNA TGTGCCAGCAGCGCCCCGTTGGGGCGGGAAGCGGATGAGCAGTTCTTC. Protein: CASSAPLGREADEQFF.

The rearrangement joins TRBV5-1 to TRBJ2-7; D is perhaps TRBD1 (6 bases). From germline, CDR1 is SGHRS and CDR2 YFSETQ. This CDR3 is 14 amino acids long. V lost 4 bases and J lost 0, with 11 bases in between. CDR3 region: CASSLEDSSYEQYF. CDR3 nucleotides: TGCGCCAGCAGCCTAGAGGACAGCTCCTACGAGCAGTACTTC.

For this clone: At one boundary the junction diverges from the germline segment, which might be a read error. The chain combines TRBV12-3 or TRBV12-4 with TRBJ1-2, with 8 nucleotides matching TRBD1. The CDR3 runs to 12 residues. CDR3 coding DNA: TGTGCCAGCAGTTGGAGGGACAGGCCCCAGTCCTTC. Translation: CASSWRDRPQSF.

V usage is TRBV21-1 and J usage is TRBJ2-7; TRBD2, as called in the table, went unchecked against the DNA. TRBV21-1 is a pseudogene segment. CDR3 length equals 17 residues. This CDR3 reads CASSKVGKREGRCEQYF. The CDR3 bases are TGTGCCAGCAGCAAAGTTGGTAAGCGGGAGGGCCGATGCGAGCAGTACTTC.

The V call is TRBV6-2 or TRBV6-3, the J call TRBJ2-1, with 8 bases aligning to TRBD2. The germline V gene has CDR1 MNHEY and CDR2 SVGEGT. V dropped 2 bases and J dropped 2; count of bases not matched to a gene: 2. This CDR3 comprises 15 residues. CDR3 amino acids: CASSYPGGAYNEQFF. In nucleotides, the CDR3 is TGTGCCAGCAGTTACCCCGGGGGGGCCTACAATGAGCAGTTCTTC.

The V and J genes are TRBV6-5 and TRBJ2-7, with D maybe TRBD2 (6 bases). From germline, CDR1 is MNHEY and CDR2 SVGAGI. V shed 0 bases and J shed 3 bases, with 15 bases lying between them. The CDR3 totals 16 residues. The CDR3 DNA follows: TGTGCCAGCAGTTACTCGGGATTAGCGGTTAACTACGAGCAGTACTTC. It translates to CASSYSGLAVNYEQYF.

This rearrangement joins TRBV7-3 to TRBJ2-1; D perhaps matches TRBD2 (6 bases). The CDR3 contains 16 residues. Germline CDR1 SGHTA, CDR2 FQGTGA. Trimming shortened V by 5 bases and J by 5 bases, and 19 bases separated the two germline ends. For the CDR3, the DNA is TGTGCCAGCAGCGCCCGGGACTCCCTGTTGGACAATGAGCAGTTCTTC. Protein product: CASSARDSLLDNEQFF.

The rearrangement uses TRBV5-4 and TRBJ2-5, with D maybe TRBD2 (7 bases). The V end lost 2 bases, the J end lost 2 bases, and 10 bases lay between the germline ends. The CDR3 is made up of 14 amino acids. Germline V gives CDR1 SGHNT, CDR2 YYREEE (reference sequence). CDR3 bases: TGTGCCAGCAGCTTAAGGGGGGGACAAGAGACCCAGTACTTC. It yields the protein CASSLRGGQETQYF. The variable domain in full, completed from reference TRBV5-4 and TRBJ2-5, reads ETGVTQSPTHLIKTRGQQVTLRCSSQSGHNTVSWYQQALGQGPQFIFQYYREEENGRGNFPPRFSGLQFPNYSSELNVNALELDDSALYLCASSLRGGQETQYFGPGTRLLVL.

In DNA, the CDR3 is TGTGCCAGCTCCAGGGGGGCCGCGGGTGGGGCCAACGTCCTGACTTTC. Translated, it gives CASSRGAAGGANVLTF. The J gene is TRBJ2-6, the V gene TRBV6-6, with D perhaps matching TRBD1 (7 bases). V was trimmed by 8 bases and J by 3 bases, leaving 17 bases between them. CDR3 size: 16 residues. Germline V gene sequence: CDR1 MNHNY, CDR2 SVGAGI (reference sequence).

This chain uses TRBV24-1 with TRBJ2-2; D possibly corresponds to TRBD2 (5 bases). The CDR3 has 14 residues. V lost 5 bases and J lost 3, with 9 bases in between. Germline V gives CDR1 KGHDR, CDR2 SFDVKD. CDR3 sequence (DNA): TGTGCCACCAGTGGAGGGTTTTACACCGGGGAGCTGTTTTTT. Translating gives CATSGGFYTGELFF.

The CDR3 spells CASSPREGHEQYF. CDR3 sequence (DNA): TGTGCCAGCAGCCCCAGGGAAGGCCACGAGCAGTACTTC. The chain links TRBV3-1 (or the pseudogene TRBV3-2) to TRBJ2-7; D is possibly TRBD1 (5 bases). CDR1 and CDR2 from the germline V gene are LGHDT and YNNKEL (reference sequence). There are 13 residues in the CDR3. Trimming removed 4 bases at V and 5 bases at J, with 12 bases between.

The rearrangement joins TRBV27 to TRBJ1-6; D might be TRBD1 (5 bases). Germline lookup yields CDR1 MNHEY and CDR2 SMNVEV (reference sequence). The CDR3 extends over 15 amino acids. V was pared by 5 bases and J by 7 bases, with 15 bases between. The CDR3 nucleotides are TGTGCCAGCAGTCCCCAGGGTTTGTGGAATTCACCCCTCCACTTT. Translating gives CASSPQGLWNSPLHF.